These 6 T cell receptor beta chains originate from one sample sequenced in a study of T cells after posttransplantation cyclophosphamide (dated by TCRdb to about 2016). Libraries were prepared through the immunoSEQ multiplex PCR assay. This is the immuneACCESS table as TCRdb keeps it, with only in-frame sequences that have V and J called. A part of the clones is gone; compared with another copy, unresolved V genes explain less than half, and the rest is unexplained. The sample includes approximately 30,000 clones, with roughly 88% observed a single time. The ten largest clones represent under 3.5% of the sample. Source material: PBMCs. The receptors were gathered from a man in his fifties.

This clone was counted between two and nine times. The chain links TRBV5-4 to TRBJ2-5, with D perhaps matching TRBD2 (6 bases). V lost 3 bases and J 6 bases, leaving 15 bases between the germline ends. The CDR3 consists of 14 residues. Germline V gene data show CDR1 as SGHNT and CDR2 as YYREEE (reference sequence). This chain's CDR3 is CASSSGRDGKTQYF. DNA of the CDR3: TGTGCCAGCAGCTCTGGGCGGGACGGGAAGACCCAGTACTTC.

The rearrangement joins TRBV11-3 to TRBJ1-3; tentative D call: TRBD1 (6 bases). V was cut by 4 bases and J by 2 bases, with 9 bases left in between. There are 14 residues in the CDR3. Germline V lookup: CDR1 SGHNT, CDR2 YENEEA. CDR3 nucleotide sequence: TGTGCCAGCAGCTCGACAGGCCCTGGAAACACCATATATTTT. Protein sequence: CASSSTGPGNTIYF.

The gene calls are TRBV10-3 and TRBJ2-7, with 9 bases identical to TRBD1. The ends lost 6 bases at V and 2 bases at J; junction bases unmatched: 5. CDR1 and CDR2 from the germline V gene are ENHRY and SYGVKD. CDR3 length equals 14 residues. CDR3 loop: CAISERTGAYEQYF. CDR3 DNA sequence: TGTGCCATCAGCGAAAGGACAGGGGCCTACGAGCAGTACTTC.

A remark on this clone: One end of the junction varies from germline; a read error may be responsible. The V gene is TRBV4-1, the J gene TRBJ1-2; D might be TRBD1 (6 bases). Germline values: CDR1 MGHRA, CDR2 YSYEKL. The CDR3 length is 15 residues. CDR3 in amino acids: CASSQDGAGDYGYTF. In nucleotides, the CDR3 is TGTGCCAGCAGCCAAGATGGAGCAGGGGACTATGGCTACACCTTC.

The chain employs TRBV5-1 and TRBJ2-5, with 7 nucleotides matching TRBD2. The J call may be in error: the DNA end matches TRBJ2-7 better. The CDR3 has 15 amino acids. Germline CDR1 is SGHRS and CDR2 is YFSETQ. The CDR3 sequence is CASSLAGGTWYEQYF. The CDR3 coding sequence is TGCGCCAGCAGCTTGGCCGGGGGGACGTGGTACGAGCAGTACTTC.

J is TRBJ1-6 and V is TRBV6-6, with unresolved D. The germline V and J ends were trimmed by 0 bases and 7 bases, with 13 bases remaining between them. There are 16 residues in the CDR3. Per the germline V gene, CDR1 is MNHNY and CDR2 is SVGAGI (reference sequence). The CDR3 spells CASSYSLSRENSPLHF. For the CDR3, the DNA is TGTGCCAGCAGTTACTCCCTTTCTCGGGAGAATTCACCCCTCCACTTT.